The text below deals with one TCR beta chain. The antigen is not known. This sample is part of a study of somatic mutations in cytotoxic T cells in rheumatoid arthritis. Sequencing used immunoSEQ multiplex PCR; TCRdb keeps in-frame clones, though not all of them. This sample yields some 15,000 clones, of which roughly 80% are seen a single time; about 12% belongs to the top ten. Isolation of the CD4+ and CD8+ populations was accomplished via positive magnetic bead selection, with purity assessed by flow cytometry. Study observations and caveats: The slight TRBV07 underrepresentation in rheumatoid arthritis patients received no adjustment for multiple comparisons.

The ends were cut back, 0 bases at V and 8 bases at J, with 11 bases in the middle. There are 13 residues in the CDR3. CDR1 and CDR2 from the germline V gene are SGHNT and YYREEE (reference sequence). This receptor was obtained from an adult with rheumatoid arthritis. Source material: CD8+ T cells sorted from blood. The chain recombines TRBV5-4 with TRBJ1-2; tentative D call: TRBD1 (5 bases). This chain's CDR3 is CASSLGQGEGYTF. Written as DNA, the CDR3 is TGTGCCAGCAGCTTGGGCCAGGGAGAGGGCTACACCTTC.